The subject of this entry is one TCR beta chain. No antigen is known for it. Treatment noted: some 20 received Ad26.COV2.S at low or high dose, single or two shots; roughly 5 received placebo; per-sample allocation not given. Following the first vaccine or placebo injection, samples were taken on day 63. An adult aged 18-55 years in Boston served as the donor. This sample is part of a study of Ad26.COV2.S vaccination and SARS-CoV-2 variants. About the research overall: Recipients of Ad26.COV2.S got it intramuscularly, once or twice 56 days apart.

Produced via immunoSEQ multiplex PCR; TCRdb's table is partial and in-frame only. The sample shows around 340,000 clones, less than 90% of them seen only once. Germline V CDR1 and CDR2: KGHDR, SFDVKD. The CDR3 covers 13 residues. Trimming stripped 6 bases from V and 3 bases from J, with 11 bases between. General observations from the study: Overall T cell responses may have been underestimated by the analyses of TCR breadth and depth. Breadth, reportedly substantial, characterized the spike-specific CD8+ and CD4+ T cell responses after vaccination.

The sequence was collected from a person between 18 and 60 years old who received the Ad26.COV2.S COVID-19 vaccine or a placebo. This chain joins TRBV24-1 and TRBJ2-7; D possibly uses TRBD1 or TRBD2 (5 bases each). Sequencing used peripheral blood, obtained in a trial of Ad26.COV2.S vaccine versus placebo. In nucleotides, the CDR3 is TGTGCCACCAGTCTGGGACCGAGCTACGAGCAGTACTTC. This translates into CATSLGPSYEQYF.